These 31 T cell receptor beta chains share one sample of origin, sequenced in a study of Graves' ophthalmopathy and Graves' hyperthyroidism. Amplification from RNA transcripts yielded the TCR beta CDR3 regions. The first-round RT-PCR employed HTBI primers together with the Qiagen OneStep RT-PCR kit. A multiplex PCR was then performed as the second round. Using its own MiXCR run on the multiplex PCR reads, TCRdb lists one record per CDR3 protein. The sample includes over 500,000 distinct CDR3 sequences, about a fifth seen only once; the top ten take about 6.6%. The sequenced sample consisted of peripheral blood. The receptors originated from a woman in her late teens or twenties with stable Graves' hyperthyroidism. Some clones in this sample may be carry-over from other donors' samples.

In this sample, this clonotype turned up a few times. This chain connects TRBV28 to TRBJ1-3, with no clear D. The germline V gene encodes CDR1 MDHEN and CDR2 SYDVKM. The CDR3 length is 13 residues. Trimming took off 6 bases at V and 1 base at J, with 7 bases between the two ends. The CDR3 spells CASRLESGNTIYF. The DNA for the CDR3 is TGTGCCAGCAGACTCGAATCTGGAAACACCATATATTTT.

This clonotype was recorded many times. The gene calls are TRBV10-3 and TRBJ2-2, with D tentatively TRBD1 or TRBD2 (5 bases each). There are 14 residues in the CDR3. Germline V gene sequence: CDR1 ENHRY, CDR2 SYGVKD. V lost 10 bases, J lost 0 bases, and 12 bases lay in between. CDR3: CASRDGSNTGELFF. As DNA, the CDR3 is TGTGCCAGCCGGGACGGCTCGAACACCGGGGAGCTGTTTTTT.

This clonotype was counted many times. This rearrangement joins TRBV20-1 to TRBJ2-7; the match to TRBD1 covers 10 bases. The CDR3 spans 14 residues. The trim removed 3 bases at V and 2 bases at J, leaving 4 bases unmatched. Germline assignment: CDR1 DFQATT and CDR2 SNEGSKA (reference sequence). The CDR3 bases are TGCAGTGCTAGCGGGACAGGGGTTGCCTACGAGCAGTACTTC. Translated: CSASGTGVAYEQYF.

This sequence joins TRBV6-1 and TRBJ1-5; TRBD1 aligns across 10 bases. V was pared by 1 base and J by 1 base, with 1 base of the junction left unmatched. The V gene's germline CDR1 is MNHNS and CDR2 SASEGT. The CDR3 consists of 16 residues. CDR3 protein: CASSEGGQGSNQPQHF. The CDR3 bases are TGTGCCAGCAGTGAAGGGGGACAGGGGAGCAATCAGCCCCAGCATTTT.

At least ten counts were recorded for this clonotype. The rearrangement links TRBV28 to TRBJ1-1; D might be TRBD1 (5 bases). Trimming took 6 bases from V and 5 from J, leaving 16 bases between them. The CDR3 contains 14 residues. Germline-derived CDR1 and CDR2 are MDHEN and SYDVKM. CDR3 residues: CASRVEGAGTEAFF. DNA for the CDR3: TGTGCCAGCAGGGTGGAAGGGGCGGGGACTGAAGCTTTCTTT.

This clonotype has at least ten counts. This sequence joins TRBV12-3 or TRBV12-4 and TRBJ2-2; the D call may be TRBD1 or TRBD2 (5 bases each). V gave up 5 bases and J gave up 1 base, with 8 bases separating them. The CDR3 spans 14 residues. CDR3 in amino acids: CASSRDGNTGELFF. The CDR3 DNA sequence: TGTGCCAGCAGTCGGGACGGGAACACCGGGGAGCTGTTTTTT.

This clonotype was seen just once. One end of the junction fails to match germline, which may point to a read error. Here the CDR3 reads CSAPAGGEETQCF. CDR3 sequence (DNA): TGCAGTGCTCCAGCGGGAGGGGAGGAGACCCAGTGCTTC. V is TRBV20-1 and J is TRBJ2-5; TRBD2 aligns across 10 bases. The germline V gene encodes CDR1 DFQATT and CDR2 SNEGSKA (reference sequence). The CDR3 is 13 amino acids.

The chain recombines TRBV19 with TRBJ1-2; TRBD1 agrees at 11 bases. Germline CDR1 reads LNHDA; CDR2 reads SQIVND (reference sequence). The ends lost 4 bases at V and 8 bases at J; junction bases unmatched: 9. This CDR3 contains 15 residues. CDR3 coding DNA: TGTGCCAGTAGTACCCGGACAGGGGGCATGGAAGGCTACACCTTC. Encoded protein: CASSTRTGGMEGYTF.

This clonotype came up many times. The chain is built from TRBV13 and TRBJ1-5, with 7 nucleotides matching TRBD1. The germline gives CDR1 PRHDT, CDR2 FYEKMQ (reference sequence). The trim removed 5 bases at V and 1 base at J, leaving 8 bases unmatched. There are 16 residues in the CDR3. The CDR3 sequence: CASSGDGDRSNQPQHF. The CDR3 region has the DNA TGTGCCAGCAGCGGGGACGGGGACAGAAGCAATCAGCCCCAGCATTTT.

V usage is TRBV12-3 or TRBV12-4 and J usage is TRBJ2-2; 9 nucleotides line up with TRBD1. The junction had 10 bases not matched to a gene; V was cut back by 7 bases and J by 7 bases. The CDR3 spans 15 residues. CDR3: CASTIRETGGGELFF. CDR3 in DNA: TGTGCCAGCACCATTAGAGAGACAGGGGGCGGGGAGCTGTTTTTT.

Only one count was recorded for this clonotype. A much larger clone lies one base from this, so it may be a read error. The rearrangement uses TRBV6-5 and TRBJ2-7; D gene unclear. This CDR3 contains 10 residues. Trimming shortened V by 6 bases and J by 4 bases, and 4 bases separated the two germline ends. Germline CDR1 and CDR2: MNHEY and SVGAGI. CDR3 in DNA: TGTGCCAGCAGGCAATACGAGCAGTACTTC. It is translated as CASRQYEQYF.

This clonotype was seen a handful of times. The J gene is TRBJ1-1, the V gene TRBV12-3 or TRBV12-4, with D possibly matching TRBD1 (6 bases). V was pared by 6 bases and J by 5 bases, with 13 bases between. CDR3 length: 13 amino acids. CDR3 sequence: CASRGAGGTEAFF. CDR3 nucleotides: TGTGCCAGCAGGGGGGCTGGGGGGACTGAAGCTTTCTTT.

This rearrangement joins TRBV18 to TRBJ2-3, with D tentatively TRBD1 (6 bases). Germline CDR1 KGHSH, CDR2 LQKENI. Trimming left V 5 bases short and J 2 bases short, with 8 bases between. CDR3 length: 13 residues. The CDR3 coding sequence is TGTGCCAGCTCAGGGGACAACACAGATACGCAGTATTTT. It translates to CASSGDNTDTQYF.

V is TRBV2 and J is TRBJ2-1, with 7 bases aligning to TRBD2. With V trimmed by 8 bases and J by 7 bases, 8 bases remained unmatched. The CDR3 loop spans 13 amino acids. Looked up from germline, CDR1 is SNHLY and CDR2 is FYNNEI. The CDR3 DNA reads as TGTGCCAGCCCTGGCGGGGGTATGAATGAGCAGTTCTTC. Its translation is CASPGGGMNEQFF.

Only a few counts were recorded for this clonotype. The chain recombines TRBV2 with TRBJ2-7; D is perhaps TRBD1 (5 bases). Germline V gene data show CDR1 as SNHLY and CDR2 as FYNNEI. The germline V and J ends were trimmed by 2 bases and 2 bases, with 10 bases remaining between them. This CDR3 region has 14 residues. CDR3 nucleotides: TGTGCCAGCAGTGAAAGCAGGGTCACCTACGAGCAGTACTTC. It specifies CASSESRVTYEQYF.

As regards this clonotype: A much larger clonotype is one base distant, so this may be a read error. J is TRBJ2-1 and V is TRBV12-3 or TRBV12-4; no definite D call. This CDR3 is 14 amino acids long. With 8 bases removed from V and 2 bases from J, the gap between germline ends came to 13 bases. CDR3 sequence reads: CASQMPNPYNEQFF. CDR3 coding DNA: TGTGCCAGCCAAATGCCGAACCCCTACAATGAGCAGTTCTTC.

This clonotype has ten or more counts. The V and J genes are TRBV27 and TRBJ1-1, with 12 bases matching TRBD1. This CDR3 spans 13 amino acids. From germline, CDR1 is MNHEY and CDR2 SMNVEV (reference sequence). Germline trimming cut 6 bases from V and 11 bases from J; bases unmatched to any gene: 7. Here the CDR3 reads CASRWDRGRRAFF. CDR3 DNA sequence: TGTGCCAGCAGATGGGACAGGGGGCGTCGGGCTTTCTTT.

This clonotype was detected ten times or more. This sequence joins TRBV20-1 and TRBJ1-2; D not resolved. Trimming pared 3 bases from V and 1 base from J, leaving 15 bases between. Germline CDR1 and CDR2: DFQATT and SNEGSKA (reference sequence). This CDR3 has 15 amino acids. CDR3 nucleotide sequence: TGCAGTGCTAGTTCAATGGGGTTCGGTAACTATGGCTACACCTTC. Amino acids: CSASSMGFGNYGYTF.

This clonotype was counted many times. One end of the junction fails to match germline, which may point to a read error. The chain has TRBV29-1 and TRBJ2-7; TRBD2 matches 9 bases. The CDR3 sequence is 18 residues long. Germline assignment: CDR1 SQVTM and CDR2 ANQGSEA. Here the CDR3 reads CSVEGGGGLAGPSYEQYF. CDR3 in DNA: TGCAGCGTCGAAGGGGGGGGGGGCCTAGCGGGGCCTTCCTACGAGCAGTACTTC.

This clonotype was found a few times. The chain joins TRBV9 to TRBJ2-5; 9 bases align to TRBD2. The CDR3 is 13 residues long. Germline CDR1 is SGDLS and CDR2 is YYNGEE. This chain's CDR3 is CASGGPYQETQYF. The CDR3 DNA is TGTGCAAGCGGGGGGCCGTACCAAGAGACCCAGTACTTC.

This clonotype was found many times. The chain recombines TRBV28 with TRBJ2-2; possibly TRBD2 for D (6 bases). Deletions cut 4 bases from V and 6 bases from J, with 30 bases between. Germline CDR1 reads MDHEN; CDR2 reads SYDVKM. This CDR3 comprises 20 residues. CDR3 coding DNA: TGTGCCAGCAGTTCTCTTCGGCCAGGGCGACCATTGGAGGGCTCCGGGGAGCTGTTTTTT. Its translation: CASSSLRPGRPLEGSGELFF. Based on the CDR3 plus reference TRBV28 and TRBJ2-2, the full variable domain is DVKVTQSSRYLVKRTGEKVFLECVQDMDHENMFWYRQDPGLGLRLIYFSYDVKMKEKGDIPEGYSVSREKKERFSLILESASTNQTSMYLCASSSLRPGRPLEGSGELFFGEGSRLTVL.

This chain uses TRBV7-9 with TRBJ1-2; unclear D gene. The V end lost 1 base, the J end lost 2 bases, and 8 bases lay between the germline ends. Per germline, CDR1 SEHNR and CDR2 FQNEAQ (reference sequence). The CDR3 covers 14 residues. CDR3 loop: CASSLVQRNYGYTF. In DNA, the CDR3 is TGTGCCAGCAGCTTAGTCCAGAGGAACTATGGCTACACCTTC.

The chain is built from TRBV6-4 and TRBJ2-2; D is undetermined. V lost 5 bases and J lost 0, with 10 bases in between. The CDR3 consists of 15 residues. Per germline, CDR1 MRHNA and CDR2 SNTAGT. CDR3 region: CASSYPASNTGELFF. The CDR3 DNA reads TGTGCCAGCAGTTACCCCGCATCGAACACCGGGGAGCTGTTTTTT.

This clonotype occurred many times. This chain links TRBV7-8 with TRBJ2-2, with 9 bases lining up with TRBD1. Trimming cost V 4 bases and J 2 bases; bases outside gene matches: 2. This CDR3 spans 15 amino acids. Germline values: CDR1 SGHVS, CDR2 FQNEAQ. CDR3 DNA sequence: TGTGCCAGCAGCTGGGGACAGGGAAACACCGGGGAGCTGTTTTTT. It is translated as CASSWGQGNTGELFF.

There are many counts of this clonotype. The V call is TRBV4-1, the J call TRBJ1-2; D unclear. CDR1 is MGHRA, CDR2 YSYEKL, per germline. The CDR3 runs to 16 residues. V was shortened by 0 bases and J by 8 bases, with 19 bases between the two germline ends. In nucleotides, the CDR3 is TGCGCCAGCAGCCAAGACCCTAGCCTCGCTGGATGGGGCTACACCTTC. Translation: CASSQDPSLAGWGYTF.

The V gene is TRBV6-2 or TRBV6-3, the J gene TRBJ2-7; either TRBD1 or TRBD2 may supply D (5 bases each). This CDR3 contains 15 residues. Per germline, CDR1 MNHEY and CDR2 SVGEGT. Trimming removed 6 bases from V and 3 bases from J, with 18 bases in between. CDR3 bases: TGTGCCAGCAGGCCTGTTTCCGGGACGCTCTACGAGCAGTACTTC. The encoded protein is CASRPVSGTLYEQYF.

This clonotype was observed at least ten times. CDR3 region: CASSQDPGVSGNTIYF. The CDR3 bases are TGTGCCAGCAGCCAAGATCCGGGGGTCTCTGGAAACACCATATATTTT. The chain employs TRBV4-2 and TRBJ1-3; a possible D gene is TRBD1 (5 bases). From germline, CDR1 is LGHNA and CDR2 YNFKEQ. V lost 0 bases to trimming and J lost 0 bases, with 9 bases between them. CDR3 size: 16 residues.

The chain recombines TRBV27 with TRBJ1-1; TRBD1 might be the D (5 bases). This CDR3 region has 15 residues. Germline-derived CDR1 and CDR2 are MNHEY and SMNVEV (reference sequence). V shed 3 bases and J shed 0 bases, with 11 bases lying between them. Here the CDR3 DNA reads TGTGCCAGCAGTTTCGGACAAACCCTGAACACTGAAGCTTTCTTT. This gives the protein CASSFGQTLNTEAFF.

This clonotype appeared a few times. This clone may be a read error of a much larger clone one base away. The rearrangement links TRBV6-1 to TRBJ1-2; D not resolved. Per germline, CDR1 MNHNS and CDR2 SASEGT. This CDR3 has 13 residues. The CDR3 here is CAGSESGVFGYTF. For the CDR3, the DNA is TGTGCCGGCAGTGAGTCGGGCGTCTTTGGCTACACCTTC.

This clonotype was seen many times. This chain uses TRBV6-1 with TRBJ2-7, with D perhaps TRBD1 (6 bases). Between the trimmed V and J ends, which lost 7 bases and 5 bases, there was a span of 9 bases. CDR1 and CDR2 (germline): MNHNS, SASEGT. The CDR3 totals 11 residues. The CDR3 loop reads CASTRGNEQYF. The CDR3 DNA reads TGTGCCAGCACCAGGGGAAACGAGCAGTACTTC.

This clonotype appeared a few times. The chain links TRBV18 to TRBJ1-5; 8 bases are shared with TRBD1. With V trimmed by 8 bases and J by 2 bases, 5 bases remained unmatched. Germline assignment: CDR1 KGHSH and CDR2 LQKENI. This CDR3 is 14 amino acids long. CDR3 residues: CASPAGQGNQPQHF. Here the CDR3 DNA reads TGTGCCAGCCCAGCGGGACAGGGCAATCAGCCCCAGCATTTT.